The 27 T cell receptor beta chains in this list originate from one sample, sequenced in a study of spatial heterogeneity in lung cancer. TCRdb independently ran MiXCR on the 5' RACE reads; one entry per CDR3 protein. The table has about 52,000 distinct CDR3 sequences, about 7.4% seen once; the top ten hold approximately 35%. Time point described: blood at routine non-recurrence follow-up after resection. Sequencing of whole RNA from tumor, nontumor lung or frozen PBMC involved no sorting. This specimen consisted of PBMCs, obtained at follow-up. These TCRs come from a female donor with early-stage non-small cell lung cancer.

This clonotype was recorded many times. This rearrangement joins TRBV7-2 to TRBJ2-7, with 7 bases fitting TRBD1. CDR1 and CDR2 (germline): SGHTA, FQGNSA. This CDR3 is built from 13 residues. V gave up 4 bases and J gave up 5 bases; unmatched junction bases: 5. The CDR3 DNA follows: TGTGCCAGCAGCTCACCAACAGGGGACGAGCAGTACTTC. Its protein is CASSSPTGDEQYF.

The sample holds many counts of this clonotype. This rearrangement joins TRBV5-1 to TRBJ1-6; perhaps TRBD1 as D (5 bases). The CDR3 consists of 16 residues. From germline, CDR1 is SGHRS and CDR2 YFSETQ. Trimming shortened V by 4 bases and J by 7 bases, and 18 bases separated the two germline ends. This CDR3 is CASSPTSGTTNSPLHF. The CDR3 DNA reads as TGCGCCAGCAGCCCCACCTCCGGGACCACGAATTCACCCCTCCACTTT.

This chain uses TRBV5-4 with TRBJ2-3; 7 nucleotides line up with TRBD1. The V gene end was trimmed by 2 bases and the J gene end by 3 bases; junction bases not matched to a gene: 6. CDR3 length equals 15 residues. Germline V gene data show CDR1 as SGHNT and CDR2 as YYREEE (reference sequence). The CDR3 DNA reads TGTGCCAGCAGCTTTCCCGGGACAGAAACAGATACGCAGTATTTT. Translating gives CASSFPGTETDTQYF.

This clonotype was found many times. V usage is TRBV29-1 and J usage is TRBJ2-5, with 8 bases identical to TRBD1. The CDR3 length is 12 residues. V shed 7 bases and J 5 bases; nucleotides not matched to a gene: 6. CDR1 and CDR2 (germline): SQVTM, ANQGSEA. CDR3 region: CSGGQGWETQYF. The CDR3 nucleotides are TGCAGCGGAGGACAGGGATGGGAGACCCAGTACTTC.

This clonotype was seen many times. The rearrangement uses TRBV5-1 and TRBJ2-3, with D possibly matching TRBD2 (5 bases). This CDR3 comprises 14 residues. V was cut by 2 bases and J by 0 bases, with 7 bases left in between. From germline, CDR1 is SGHRS and CDR2 YFSETQ. CDR3 in amino acids: CASSLAASTDTQYF. The CDR3 nucleotides read TGCGCCAGCAGCTTAGCGGCCAGCACAGATACGCAGTATTTT.

Many counts were recorded for this clonotype. This rearrangement joins TRBV4-1 to TRBJ2-5; 7 bases line up with TRBD1. After removal of 1 base from V and 3 bases from J, the junction contained 8 bases not matched to a gene. Germline V CDR1 and CDR2: MGHRA, YSYEKL. This CDR3 comprises 16 residues. For the CDR3, the DNA is TGCGCCAGCAGCCAAGGACAGGGTTCCTACAAAGAGACCCAGTACTTC. This codes for CASSQGQGSYKETQYF.

This clonotype was recorded at least ten times. The rearrangement uses TRBV20-1 and TRBJ1-2; D unclear. Between the trimmed V and J ends, which lost 3 bases and 7 bases, there was a span of 27 bases. Germline CDR1 is DFQATT and CDR2 is SNEGSKA (reference sequence). The CDR3 has 17 residues. CDR3 region: CSARILSDGNYDSGYTF. CDR3 DNA sequence: TGCAGTGCTAGGATACTCTCGGACGGGAACTATGACTCTGGCTACACCTTC.

This clonotype has more than one count but fewer than ten. The chain combines TRBV7-6 with TRBJ1-1; TRBD1 might be the D (5 bases). Germline CDR1 and CDR2: SGHVS and FNYEAQ. V was clipped by 1 base and J by 3 bases, with 12 bases between them. This CDR3 is 15 amino acids long. The CDR3 bases are TGTGCCAGCAGCTTAGTTGAGGGAGGGGACACTGAAGCTTTCTTT. This sequence encodes CASSLVEGGDTEAFF.

This clonotype was counted many times. Compared with germline, one end of the junction differs, possibly owing to a read error. V gene TRBV7-9 combines with J gene TRBJ2-7; perhaps D is TRBD1 or TRBD2 (5 bases each). Germline assignment: CDR1 SEHNR and CDR2 FQNEAQ (reference sequence). This CDR3 is 11 amino acids long. The CDR3 spells CASSPLVGVTF. In DNA form, the CDR3 reads TGTGCCAGCAGCCCATTGGTGGGGGTAACCTTC.

This clonotype was counted many times. The V gene is TRBV5-6, the J gene TRBJ2-5, with a weak D call TRBD2 (6 bases). Germline V lookup: CDR1 SGHDT, CDR2 YYEEEE. The CDR3 is made up of 16 amino acids. The germline V and J ends were trimmed by 2 bases and 0 bases, with 14 bases remaining between them. The DNA for the CDR3 is TGTGCCAGCAGCTTTGGGGGGACGGGGTACCAAGAGACCCAGTACTTC. It translates to CASSFGGTGYQETQYF.

This clonotype has ten or more counts. CDR3 nucleotides: TGCGCCAGCAGCCGGACAGGGGCAGAGACCCAGTACTTC. Encoded protein: CASSRTGAETQYF. The rearrangement uses TRBV4-1 and TRBJ2-5, with 9 positions matching TRBD1. J gave up 4 bases and V 4 bases, and 1 base lay outside the gene matches. The CDR3 contains 13 residues. Germline V gives CDR1 MGHRA, CDR2 YSYEKL.

This clonotype showed up many times. The chain has TRBV7-3 and TRBJ2-1; D might be TRBD1 (6 bases). The germline V and J ends were trimmed by 6 bases and 10 bases, with 16 bases remaining between them. This CDR3 has 13 residues. Germline CDR1 SGHTA, CDR2 FQGTGA. The CDR3 region has the DNA TGTGCCAGCAGTACCTACACAGGGAGCGAGCAGTTCTTC. The encoded protein is CASSTYTGSEQFF.

The chain uses TRBV28 and TRBJ1-4, with 7 bases matching TRBD1. The V segment lost 11 bases and the J segment 3 bases; nucleotides outside the gene matches: 9. The CDR3 runs to 14 residues. The V gene's germline CDR1 is MDHEN and CDR2 SYDVKM. The CDR3: CAAGTGASNEKLFF. In nucleotides, the CDR3 is TGTGCCGCAGGAACAGGGGCGTCTAATGAAAAACTGTTTTTT.

The chain joins TRBV13 to TRBJ2-5; 13 bases are a match to TRBD2. The CDR3 is 20 residues long. Germline CDR1 PRHDT, CDR2 FYEKMQ (reference sequence). Losses at the gene ends were 3 bases for V and 2 bases for J; bases not matched to a gene: 15. The CDR3 region is CASSFAPLGLAGVLQETQYF. CDR3 sequence (DNA): TGTGCCAGCAGCTTCGCCCCCTTAGGACTAGCGGGGGTCTTACAAGAGACCCAGTACTTC. The entire variable domain, with the rest obtained from reference TRBV13 and TRBJ2-5, is as follows: AAGVIQSPRHLIKEKRETATLKCYPIPRHDTVYWYQQGPGQDPQFLISFYEKMQSDKGSIPDRFSAQQFSDYHSELNMSSLELGDSALYFCASSFAPLGLAGVLQETQYFGPGTRLLVL.

This clonotype was observed many times. The CDR3 region has the DNA TGTGCCAGCAGCTTAGGGACAGGGGCCAACGTCCTGACTTTC. Protein product: CASSLGTGANVLTF. The chain recombines TRBV7-2 with TRBJ2-6; the D gene is possibly TRBD1 (5 bases). This CDR3 is built from 14 residues. Germline CDR1 SGHTA, CDR2 FQGNSA. The V and J ends lost 1 base and 4 bases respectively, with 5 bases between them.

Ten or more counts support this clonotype. The CDR3 DNA sequence: TGTGCCAGCAATCTGAGCGGGGACTACGAGCAGTACTTC. Its translation is CASNLSGDYEQYF. The chain links TRBV12-3 or TRBV12-4 to TRBJ2-7; 7 nucleotides match TRBD2. The CDR3 has 13 residues. V was clipped by 7 bases and J by 3 bases; unmatched bases: 6.

This rearrangement joins TRBV19 to TRBJ2-1; 8 bases are a match to TRBD1. Germline CDR1 and CDR2: LNHDA and SQIVND (reference sequence). This CDR3 is built from 15 residues. After removal of 4 bases from V and 10 bases from J, the junction contained 12 bases not matched to a gene. CDR3 DNA: TGTGCCAGTAGTAACCTGGGACAGGAGCCCGGGGAGCAGTTCTTC. It translates to CASSNLGQEPGEQFF. Supplemented by reference TRBV19 and TRBJ2-1, the full variable domain reads DGGITQSPKYLFRKEGQNVTLSCEQNLNHDAMYWYRQDPGQGLRLIYYSQIVNDFQKGDIAEGYSVSREKKESFPLTVTSAQKNPTAFYLCASSNLGQEPGEQFFGPGTRLTVL.

This clonotype is a singleton in its sample. The V and J genes are TRBV7-2 and TRBJ2-3; TRBD2 is a possible D gene (6 bases). V was pared by 3 bases and J by 0 bases, with 10 bases between. The CDR3 is 15 amino acids. Germline V gene sequence: CDR1 SGHTA, CDR2 FQGNSA. The DNA for the CDR3 is TGTGCCAGCAGCTTTTTAGGAGGGAGCACAGATACGCAGTATTTT. The encoded protein is CASSFLGGSTDTQYF.

The rearrangement links TRBV19 to TRBJ2-1; D remains ambiguous. V was cut by 3 bases and J by 3 bases, with 9 bases left in between. The CDR3 covers 14 residues. CDR1 and CDR2 (germline): LNHDA, SQIVND (reference sequence). The DNA of the CDR3 is TGTGCCAGTAGTATTATCGTCAACTACAATGAGCAGTTCTTC. Translation gives CASSIIVNYNEQFF. The entire variable domain, with the rest obtained from reference TRBV19 and TRBJ2-1, is as follows: DGGITQSPKYLFRKEGQNVTLSCEQNLNHDAMYWYRQDPGQGLRLIYYSQIVNDFQKGDIAEGYSVSREKKESFPLTVTSAQKNPTAFYLCASSIIVNYNEQFFGPGTRLTVL.

This clonotype was counted between two and nine times. This rearrangement joins TRBV7-2 to TRBJ2-1; TRBD1 aligns across 8 bases. V was pared by 1 base and J by 5 bases, with 1 base of the junction left unmatched. The CDR3 totals 14 residues. The germline V gene has CDR1 SGHTA and CDR2 FQGNSA. Written as DNA, the CDR3 is TGTGCCAGCAGCTTAGGACAGGGGAACAATGAGCAGTTCTTC. Encoded protein: CASSLGQGNNEQFF.

The gene calls are TRBV6-5 and TRBJ1-2; 7 nucleotides match TRBD1. Per the germline V gene, CDR1 is MNHEY and CDR2 is SVGAGI. The V segment lost 2 bases and the J segment 7 bases; nucleotides outside the gene matches: 10. The CDR3 loop spans 15 amino acids. For the CDR3, the DNA is TGTGCCAGCAGTTACGTTACAGGGGATTATGGTGGCTACACCTTC. This translates into CASSYVTGDYGGYTF.

The rearrangement uses TRBV20-1 and TRBJ2-5, with D possibly TRBD1 on 6 matching bases. The ends were cut back, 6 bases at V and 5 bases at J, with 13 bases in the middle. Germline CDR1 reads DFQATT; CDR2 reads SNEGSKA (reference sequence). The length of the CDR3 is 12 residues. The CDR3 here is CSARGVSETQYF. In nucleotides, the CDR3 is TGCAGTGCCAGGGGAGTATCCGAGACCCAGTACTTC.

This clonotype was seen repeatedly, ten times or more. The chain uses TRBV20-1 and TRBJ2-5, with D hard to call. Trimming took off 3 bases at V and 5 bases at J, with 10 bases between the two ends. The CDR3 runs 12 residues. In germline, CDR1 is DFQATT, CDR2 SNEGSKA (reference sequence). The CDR3 nucleotides read TGCAGTGCTAGCTCCGCCAAGGAGACCCAGTACTTC. Protein: CSASSAKETQYF.

In its sample, this clonotype was seen many times. V gene TRBV27 combines with J gene TRBJ2-3; 9 bases fit TRBD1. The CDR3 has 15 amino acids. Per germline, CDR1 MNHEY and CDR2 SMNVEV (reference sequence). V was clipped by 5 bases and J by 2 bases; unmatched bases: 5. The CDR3 loop is CASSVDRGTTDTQYF. The CDR3 DNA reads as TGTGCCAGCAGTGTAGACAGGGGGACCACAGATACGCAGTATTTT.

The chain combines TRBV18 with TRBJ2-1, with D possibly being TRBD1 or TRBD2 (5 bases each). CDR1 and CDR2 (germline): KGHSH, LQKENI. V was trimmed by 6 bases and J by 6 bases, leaving 12 bases between them. The CDR3 is 13 amino acids. Here the CDR3 reads CASSLGAGNEQFF. The CDR3 bases are TGTGCCAGCTCGCTCGGGGCGGGCAATGAGCAGTTCTTC. Based on the CDR3 plus reference TRBV18 and TRBJ2-1, the full variable domain is NAGVMQNPRHLVRRRGQEARLRCSPMKGHSHVYWYRQLPEEGLKFMVYLQKENIIDESGMPKERFSAEFPKEGPSILRIQQVVRGDSAAYFCASSLGAGNEQFFGPGTRLTVL.

This clonotype occurred many times. V is TRBV27 and J is TRBJ2-3; a weak D match, TRBD1 (6 bases). Trimming took off 6 bases at V and 4 bases at J, with 17 bases between the two ends. The CDR3 is 15 amino acids. The germline V gene encodes CDR1 MNHEY and CDR2 SMNVEV (reference sequence). The CDR3 DNA reads as TGTGCCAGCAGCCATCACGGGGACATCCCAGATACGCAGTATTTT. Protein: CASSHHGDIPDTQYF.

This chain joins TRBV7-9 and TRBJ2-7; D possibly corresponds to TRBD1 (5 bases). Per the germline V gene, CDR1 is SEHNR and CDR2 is FQNEAQ (reference sequence). Trimming stripped 2 bases from V and 1 base from J, with 6 bases between. The length of the CDR3 is 13 residues. CDR3 sequence: CASSLSGSYEQYF. In nucleotides, the CDR3 is TGTGCCAGCAGCTTATCAGGGTCCTACGAGCAGTACTTC. The full variable domain, completed using reference TRBV7-9 and TRBJ2-7, is DTGVSQNPRHKITKRGQNVTFRCDPISEHNRLYWYRQTLGQGPEFLTYFQNEAQLEKSRLLSDRFSAERPKGSFSTLEIQRTEQGDSAMYLCASSLSGSYEQYFGPGTRLTVT.